This TCR beta chain was observed in a study of blood T cell repertoires in COVID-19. For the study at large: Whether acute or convalescent, the COVID-19 samples came from the United States, Italy and Spain. T cells, B-cell-depleted T cells, or PBMCs provided the cDNA or gDNA that served as material.

CDR3 length equals 15 residues. V lost 3 bases, J lost 3 bases, and 5 bases stayed unmatched. The germline V gene encodes CDR1 MDHEN and CDR2 SYDVKM. The authors' processing: Estimation of nucleated cell counts was performed using reference gene primer amplification. Libraries were prepared by immunoSEQ multiplex PCR; TCRdb keeps only in-frame clonotypes and omits some of them. The V and J calls and clone size are taken from that table; D and trimming were inferred from the DNA. The sample carries approximately 250,000 clones, around 87% recorded once. V and J are TRBV28 and TRBJ1-3, with TRBD1 identical over 7 bases. The sample comprised peripheral blood. This clonotype was obtained from a man younger than 30 with active or convalescent COVID-19. The CDR3 loop is CASSFTGVLGNTIYF. In DNA, the CDR3 is TGTGCCAGCAGTTTTACAGGGGTCCTTGGAAACACCATATATTTT.